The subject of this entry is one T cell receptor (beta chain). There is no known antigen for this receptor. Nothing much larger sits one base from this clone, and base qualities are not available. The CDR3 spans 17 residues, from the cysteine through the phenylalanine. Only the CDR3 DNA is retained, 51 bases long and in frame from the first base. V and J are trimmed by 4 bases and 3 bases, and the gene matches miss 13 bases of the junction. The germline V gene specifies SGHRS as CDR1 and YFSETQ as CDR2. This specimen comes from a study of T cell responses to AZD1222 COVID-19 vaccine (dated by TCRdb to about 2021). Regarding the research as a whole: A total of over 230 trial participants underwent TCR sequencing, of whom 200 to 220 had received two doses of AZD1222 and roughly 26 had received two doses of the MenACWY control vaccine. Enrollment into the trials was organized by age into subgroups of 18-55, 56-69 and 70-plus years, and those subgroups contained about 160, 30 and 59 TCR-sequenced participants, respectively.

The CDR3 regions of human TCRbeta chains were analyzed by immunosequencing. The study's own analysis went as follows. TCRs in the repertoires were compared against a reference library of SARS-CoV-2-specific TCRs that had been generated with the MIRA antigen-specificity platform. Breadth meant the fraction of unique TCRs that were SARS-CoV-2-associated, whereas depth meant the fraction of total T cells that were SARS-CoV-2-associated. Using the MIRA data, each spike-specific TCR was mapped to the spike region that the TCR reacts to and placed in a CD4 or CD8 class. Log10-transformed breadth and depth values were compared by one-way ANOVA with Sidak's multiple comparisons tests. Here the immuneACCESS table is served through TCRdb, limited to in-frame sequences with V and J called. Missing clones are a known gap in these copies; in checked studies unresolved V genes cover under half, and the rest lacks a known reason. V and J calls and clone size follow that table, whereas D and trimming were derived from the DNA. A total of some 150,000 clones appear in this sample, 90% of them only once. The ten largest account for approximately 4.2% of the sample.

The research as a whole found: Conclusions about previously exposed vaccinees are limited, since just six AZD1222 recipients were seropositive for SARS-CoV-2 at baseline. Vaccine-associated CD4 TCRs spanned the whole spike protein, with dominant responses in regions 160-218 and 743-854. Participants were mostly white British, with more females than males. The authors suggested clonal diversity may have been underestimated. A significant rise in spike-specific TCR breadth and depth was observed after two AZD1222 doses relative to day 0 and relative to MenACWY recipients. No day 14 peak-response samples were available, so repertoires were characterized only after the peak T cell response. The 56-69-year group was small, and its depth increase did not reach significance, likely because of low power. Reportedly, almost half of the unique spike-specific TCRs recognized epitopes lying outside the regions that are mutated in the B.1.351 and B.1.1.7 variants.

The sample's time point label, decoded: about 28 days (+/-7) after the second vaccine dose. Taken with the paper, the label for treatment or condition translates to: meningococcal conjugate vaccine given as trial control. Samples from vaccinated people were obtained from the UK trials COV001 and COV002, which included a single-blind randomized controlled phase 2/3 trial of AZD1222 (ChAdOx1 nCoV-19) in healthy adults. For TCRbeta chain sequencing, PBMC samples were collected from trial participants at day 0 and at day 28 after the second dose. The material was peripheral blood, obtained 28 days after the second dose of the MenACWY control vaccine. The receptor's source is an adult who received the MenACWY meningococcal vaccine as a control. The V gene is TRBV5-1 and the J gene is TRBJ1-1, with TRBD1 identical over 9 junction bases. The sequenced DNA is TGCGCCAGCAGCCCCCGTCCCGTGCGACAGGGGGACACTGAAGCTTTCTTT. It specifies CASSPRPVRQGDTEAFF.